The clone carrying this T cell receptor beta chain was found a few times. The antigen remains unidentified. From the RT-PCR reads, TCRdb called clonotypes with MiXCR, one entry per CDR3 protein. The sample has approximately 230,000 distinct CDR3 sequences, 12% seen once; the top ten hold approximately 8.4%. This record belongs to a study of response to subunit inactivated influenza vaccine. Whole-study results and caveats: A suggestion made by the authors is that each seasonal influenza vaccination recruits few new T cells.

This TCR came from a man aged 50 to 60 who received an inactivated influenza vaccine. The input for sequencing was non-naive T cells sorted from PBMCs, taken less than 15 days before vaccination.

As DNA, the CDR3 is TGTGCCAGCAGTTTCCTCCTAGGGGTCGGACAGGGTTATGAAAAACTGTTTTTT. Encoded protein: CASSFLLGVGQGYEKLFF. The J gene is TRBJ1-4, the V gene TRBV28, with 8 bases matching TRBD1. V lost 3 bases, J lost 6 bases, and 15 bases stayed unmatched. Per the germline V gene, CDR1 is MDHEN and CDR2 is SYDVKM. The length of the CDR3 is 18 residues.